The 30 T cell receptor delta chains in this list originate from one sample, sequenced in a study of gamma-delta chains in newborns, infants, children. TCRdb called clones from the reads again using CATT. The sample has fewer than 12,000 delta-chain clones, around 8.2% seen once; the top ten hold around 10%. The specimen sequenced was blood. The receptors were gathered from a child who was a newborn, infant or young child, either healthy, febrile or measles-vaccinated (not recorded which).

This rearrangement joins TRDV2 to TRDJ3; possible D gene TRDD3, 6 bases. V was pared by 1 base and J by 0 bases, with 18 bases between. Germline assignment: CDR1 GEAIGNYY and CDR2 EKD. CDR3 size: 20 residues. This CDR3 is CACDTITGDGSSWDTRQMFF. The CDR3 DNA sequence: TGTGCCTGTGACACAATCACAGGGGATGGGAGCTCCTGGGACACCCGACAGATGTTTTTC.

This clone was counted a few times. This clone may be a read error of a much larger clone one base away. The chain uses TRDV2 and TRDJ1; possible D gene TRDD3, 6 bases. The CDR3 has 20 amino acids. Between the trimmed V and J ends, which lost 3 bases and 3 bases, there was a span of 31 bases. Looked up from germline, CDR1 is GEAIGNYY and CDR2 is EKD. The CDR3, as DNA: TGTGCCTGTGACCCCTTACCCGACCTGGGGTTCCAGGGTGTGGCCGATAAACTCATCTTT. This sequence encodes CACDPLPDLGFQGVADKLIF.

This clone was observed a handful of times. The chain carries TRDV2 and TRDJ3; 8 bases map to TRDD3. V gave up 2 bases and J gave up 0 bases; unmatched junction bases: 11. Germline assignment: CDR1 GEAIGNYY and CDR2 EKD. CDR3 length: 20 amino acids. CDR3 nucleotides: TGTGCCTGTGACATCCTACTGGGGGCTCGGAGCTCCTGGGACACCCGACAGATGTTTTTC. This encodes CACDILLGARSSWDTRQMFF.

Remarks on this clone: This sample includes further DNA sequences coding for the same CDR3. This chain connects TRDV2 to TRDJ3; TRDD3 is a possible D gene (6 bases). Trimming removed 0 bases from V and 0 bases from J, with 11 bases in between. The CDR3 sequence is 18 residues long. Looked up from germline, CDR1 is GEAIGNYY and CDR2 is EKD. The CDR3 sequence is CACDTVLGGSWDTRQMFF. The CDR3 bases are TGTGCCTGTGACACCGTACTGGGAGGCTCCTGGGACACCCGACAGATGTTTTTC.

The rearrangement joins TRDV2 to TRDJ1, with TRDD3 identical over 10 bases. Germline V lookup: CDR1 GEAIGNYY, CDR2 EKD. The CDR3 is 19 residues long. Trimming took 0 bases from V and 3 from J; bases not matched to a gene: 15. CDR3 residues: CACDTGVKYWGMIPDKLIF. The CDR3 DNA follows: TGTGCCTGTGACACCGGTGTAAAGTACTGGGGGATGATTCCCGATAAACTCATCTTT.

This clone was picked up a small number of times. A read error is possible here, since a much larger clone lies one base away. The chain joins TRDV2 to TRDJ3; the match to TRDD3 covers 10 bases. Trimming cost V 2 bases and J 2 bases; bases outside gene matches: 2. Germline loops: CDR1 GEAIGNYY, CDR2 EKD. The CDR3 spans 17 residues. CDR3 in amino acids: CACDILGDAWDTRQMFF. CDR3 DNA sequence: TGTGCCTGTGACATACTGGGGGATGCCTGGGACACCCGACAGATGTTTTTC.

The chain recombines TRDV1 with TRDJ1; possible D gene TRDD3, 6 bases. This CDR3 has 21 residues. Trimming removed 3 bases from V and 0 bases from J, with 29 bases in between. Germline V gene data show CDR1 as TSWWSYY and CDR2 as QGS. The CDR3 protein is CALGEEHFGPGIPAYTDKLIF. DNA for the CDR3: TGTGCTCTTGGGGAGGAGCACTTCGGGCCGGGGATCCCCGCGTACACCGATAAACTCATCTTT.

This clone has a handful of counts. A read error may be the cause here, since a much bigger clone is one base away. Other DNA sequences in the same sample also yield this CDR3. The chain is built from TRDV2 and TRDJ3; TRDD3 matches at 12 bases. The CDR3 contains 19 residues. Germline loops: CDR1 GEAIGNYY, CDR2 EKD. CDR3 nucleotide sequence: TGTGCCTGTGACAACGTACTGGGGGATACTGCCTGGGACACCCGACAGATGTTCTTC. Encoded protein: CACDNVLGDTAWDTRQMFF.

The rearrangement joins TRDV2 to TRDJ1; D is possibly TRDD3 (5 bases). The CDR3 runs 18 residues. Trimming stripped 0 bases from V and 8 bases from J, with 27 bases between. Germline CDR1 is GEAIGNYY and CDR2 is EKD. For the CDR3, the DNA is TGTGCCTGTGACACCTTGGATATGGCCGGAGATCAATATAAGAAACTCATCTTT. It encodes CACDTLDMAGDQYKKLIF.

As to this clone: Relative to the germline gene, one junction end is altered; a read error may explain this. The V call is TRDV2, the J call TRDJ3; 12 bases are shared with TRDD3. This CDR3 contains 20 residues. Germline CDR1 and CDR2: GEAIGNYY and EKD. The chain's CDR3 is CACDTATGGYRSCDTRQMFF. The CDR3 DNA follows: TGTGCCTGTGACACTGCAACTGGGGGATACCGGTCCTGTGACACCCGACAGATGTTTTTC.

The chain has TRDV2 and TRDJ3; 8 nucleotides agree with TRDD3. V was pared by 0 bases and J by 0 bases, with 9 bases of the junction left unmatched. Germline CDR1 reads GEAIGNYY; CDR2 reads EKD. The CDR3 is 20 amino acids. The CDR3 DNA reads TGTGCCTGTGACACCATGACTGGGGGCCGAAGCTCCTGGGACACCCGACAGATGTTTTTC. It specifies CACDTMTGGRSSWDTRQMFF.

In regard to this clone: Germline and junction disagree at one end, which may indicate a read error. Other DNA sequences in this sample translate to the same CDR3. The rearrangement joins TRDV2 to TRDJ3; TRDD3 aligns across 12 bases. The CDR3 totals 23 residues. From germline, CDR1 is GEAIGNYY and CDR2 EKD. CDR3 sequence reads: CACDTIHPTGGYPSSWDTRQMFF. CDR3 coding DNA: TGTGCCTGCGACACAATTCATCCTACTGGGGGATACCCAAGCTCCTGGGACACCCGACAGATGTTTTTC.

This clone was counted between two and nine times. V and J are TRAV29/DV5 and TRDJ1; D is perhaps TRDD3 (5 bases). V was clipped by 0 bases and J by 0 bases, with 18 bases between them. The germline V gene has CDR1 NSMFDY and CDR2 ISSIKDK. The CDR3 is 17 amino acids. Written as DNA, the CDR3 is TGTGCAGCAAGCGCGCTCCTTTCATCGGGGGACACCGATAAACTCATCTTT. It codes for CAASALLSSGDTDKLIF.

Sample share makes this clone medium-sized. This CDR3 is also generated by other DNA sequences in the sample. The chain couples TRDV2 to TRDJ2, with 12 bases identical to TRDD3. V lost 2 bases and J lost 4; bases outside the gene matches: 1. The length of the CDR3 is 15 residues. The germline V gene encodes CDR1 GEAIGNYY and CDR2 EKD. For the CDR3, the DNA is TGTGCCTGTGACATACTGGGGGATACGACAGCACAACTCTTCTTT. This codes for CACDILGDTTAQLFF.

On this clone itself: Additional DNA sequences in this sample encode the identical CDR3. This chain joins TRAV29/DV5 and TRDJ3, with D perhaps TRDD3 (5 bases). This CDR3 contains 16 residues. V dropped 0 bases and J dropped 0 bases, with 7 bases sitting between them. The germline gives CDR1 NSMFDY, CDR2 ISSIKDK. CDR3 sequence: CAASVGTSWDTRQMFF. The CDR3, as DNA: TGTGCAGCAAGCGTGGGGACCTCCTGGGACACCCGACAGATGTTTTTC. The whole variable domain, filled in from reference TRAV29/DV5 and TRDJ3, reads DQQVKQNSPSLSVQEGRISILNCDYTNSMFDYFLWYKKYPAEGPTFLISISSIKDKNEDGRFTVFLNKSAKHLSLHIVPSQPGDSAVYFCAASVGTSWDTRQMFFGTGIKLFVEP.

This rearrangement joins TRDV2 to TRDJ3, with 8 positions matching TRDD3. CDR3 size: 22 residues. V was clipped by 0 bases and J by 0 bases; unmatched bases: 15. CDR1 GEAIGNYY and CDR2 EKD come from the germline V gene. The CDR3 nucleotides are TGTGCCTGTGACACCGGAAACTGGGGGGCCGACGGAGGCTCCTGGGACACCCGACAGATGTTTTTC. It yields the protein CACDTGNWGADGGSWDTRQMFF.

This clone showed up just a few times. The chain recombines TRDV2 with TRDJ1, with D perhaps matching TRDD3 (6 bases). V shed 0 bases and J shed 0 bases, with 16 bases lying between them. CDR1 and CDR2 from the germline V gene are GEAIGNYY and EKD. This CDR3 spans 17 amino acids. The CDR3 sequence is CACDTIGGPLYTDKLIF. The CDR3 DNA sequence: TGTGCCTGTGACACCATTGGGGGTCCGCTGTACACCGATAAACTCATCTTT.

This clone was counted between two and nine times. V usage is TRDV2 and J usage is TRDJ1; the match to TRDD3 covers 13 bases. The V gene end was trimmed by 4 bases and the J gene end by 0 bases; junction bases not matched to a gene: 13. Germline V gene data show CDR1 as GEAIGNYY and CDR2 as EKD. The CDR3 extends over 19 amino acids. The CDR3 protein is CACDSLLGDTRRNTDKLIF. The DNA for the CDR3 is TGTGCCTGTGATTCCCTACTGGGGGATACGCGACGGAACACCGATAAACTCATCTTT.

As to this clone: One junction end disagrees with the germline gene, perhaps due to a read error. CDR3 coding DNA: TGTGCCCGTGACACCGTGATACGCGGTCCCACCGATAAACTCATCTTT. Residues: CARDTVIRGPTDKLIF. V usage is TRDV2 and J usage is TRDJ1; TRDD3 might be the D (6 bases). Germline CDR1 reads GEAIGNYY; CDR2 reads EKD. The length of the CDR3 is 16 residues.

Details on this clone: Other DNA variants within this sample encode the same CDR3. This chain uses TRDV2 with TRDJ3; the D gene is possibly TRDD3 (5 bases). Germline V gene lookup returns CDR1 GEAIGNYY and CDR2 EKD. The V gene lost 0 bases and the J gene lost 0 bases, with 8 bases spanning the gap. This CDR3 contains 17 residues. As DNA, the CDR3 is TGTGCCTGTGACACCGCGGGGGCCTCCTGGGACACCCGACAGATGTTTTTC. This codes for CACDTAGASWDTRQMFF.

As concerns this clone: A single base separates this from a much larger clone, so it may be a read error. The V call is TRDV2, the J call TRDJ3; 12 bases match TRDD3. Germline V gene lookup returns CDR1 GEAIGNYY and CDR2 EKD. The CDR3 runs to 18 residues. The CDR3 loop reads CACDNTGGYSWDTRQTFF. The CDR3 DNA reads TGTGCCTGTGACAATACTGGGGGATACTCCTGGGACACCCGACAGACGTTTTTC.

There are a few counts of this clone. The protein in TCRdb stems from a much larger clone and differs at residue 17 from this DNA's translation, likely a read error; here the protein is translated from the DNA. The gene calls are TRDV2 and TRDJ1; 13 bases match TRDD3. CDR1 and CDR2 from the germline V gene are GEAIGNYY and EKD. This CDR3 is 19 amino acids long. CDR3 nucleotide sequence: TGTGCCTGTGACCCTGTACTGGGGGATACGCGACGGAACACCGATAAATTCATCTTT. As protein: CACDPVLGDTRRNTDKFIF.

This clone has only a few counts. The J gene is TRDJ1, the V gene TRDV2, with D possibly being TRDD2 or TRDD3 (5 bases each). The CDR3 extends over 18 amino acids. Germline-derived CDR1 and CDR2 are GEAIGNYY and EKD. Trimming pared 1 base from V and 0 bases from J, leaving 20 bases between. The CDR3 loop reads CACDTIPSWGGDTDKLIF. CDR3 DNA sequence: TGTGCCTGTGACACGATTCCTTCTTGGGGAGGAGACACCGATAAACTCATCTTT.

This clone showed up just a few times. This may be a read error, as it is one base from a much larger clone. The same CDR3 also results from other DNA sequences found in this sample. The chain links TRDV2 to TRDJ3; D gene ambiguous. Trimming shortened V by 0 bases and J by 0 bases, and 8 bases separated the two germline ends. This CDR3 has 17 residues. Germline V gene sequence: CDR1 GEAIGNYY, CDR2 EKD. CDR3 loop: CACDTWASSWDTRQMFF. DNA for the CDR3: TGTGCCTGTGACACCTGGGCTAGCTCCTGGGACACCCGACAGATGTTTTTC.

Only a few counts were recorded for this clone. V usage is TRDV1 and J usage is TRDJ1, with a weak D call TRDD2 (6 bases). The CDR3 covers 19 residues. The germline V and J ends were trimmed by 0 bases and 0 bases, with 20 bases remaining between them. From germline, CDR1 is TSWWSYY and CDR2 QGS. CDR3 amino acids: CALGELKVLLMKYTDKLIF. DNA for the CDR3: TGTGCTCTTGGGGAACTAAAGGTCCTACTGATGAAATACACCGATAAACTCATCTTT.

This chain joins TRDV2 and TRDJ3, with TRDD3 as a possible D gene (5 bases). With 2 bases removed from V and 0 bases from J, the gap between germline ends came to 13 bases. CDR3 length equals 18 residues. In germline, CDR1 is GEAIGNYY, CDR2 EKD. As DNA, the CDR3 is TGTGCCTGTGACATGGTACTGGTTAGCTCCTGGGACACCCGACAGATGTTTTTC. It specifies CACDMVLVSSWDTRQMFF.

This clone was recorded a few times. Other DNA sequences from this sample encode an identical CDR3 as well. The rearrangement links TRDV2 to TRDJ1; TRDD3 matches 7 bases. The germline gives CDR1 GEAIGNYY, CDR2 EKD. This CDR3 is 15 amino acids long. Trimming at V came to 0 bases and at J to 0 bases, leaving 3 bases not matched to a gene. This CDR3 reads CACDTVGGYTDKLIF. DNA of the CDR3: TGTGCCTGTGACACCGTGGGGGGATACACCGATAAACTCATCTTT.

This clone was recorded a few times. The chain carries TRDV1 and TRDJ2; no definite D call. Deletions cut 4 bases from V and 6 bases from J, with 9 bases between. The CDR3 has 13 residues. The V gene's germline CDR1 is TSWWSYY and CDR2 QGS. The CDR3 bases are TGTGCTCTTGGGGTCGCCCCCCCAGCACAACTCTTCTTT. Its protein product is CALGVAPPAQLFF.

The chain combines TRAV29/DV5 with TRDJ1, with TRDD3 as a possible D gene (5 bases). In germline, CDR1 is NSMFDY, CDR2 ISSIKDK. The CDR3 has 17 residues. V gave up 3 bases and J gave up 0 bases, with 21 bases separating them. CDR3 DNA sequence: TGTGCAGCAACCGTCGTCGGGGGGGTTAACTACACCGATAAACTCATCTTT. Amino acids: CAATVVGGVNYTDKLIF.

The chain uses TRDV2 and TRDJ3; 9 bases match TRDD3. In germline, CDR1 is GEAIGNYY, CDR2 EKD. The CDR3 runs 20 residues. V trimming: 0 bases; J trimming: 0 bases; junction bases outside the gene matches: 8. The CDR3 DNA reads TGTGCCTGTGACACCGGCTGGGGGATGTCTAGCTCCTGGGACACCCGACAGATGTTTTTC. Encoded protein: CACDTGWGMSSSWDTRQMFF.